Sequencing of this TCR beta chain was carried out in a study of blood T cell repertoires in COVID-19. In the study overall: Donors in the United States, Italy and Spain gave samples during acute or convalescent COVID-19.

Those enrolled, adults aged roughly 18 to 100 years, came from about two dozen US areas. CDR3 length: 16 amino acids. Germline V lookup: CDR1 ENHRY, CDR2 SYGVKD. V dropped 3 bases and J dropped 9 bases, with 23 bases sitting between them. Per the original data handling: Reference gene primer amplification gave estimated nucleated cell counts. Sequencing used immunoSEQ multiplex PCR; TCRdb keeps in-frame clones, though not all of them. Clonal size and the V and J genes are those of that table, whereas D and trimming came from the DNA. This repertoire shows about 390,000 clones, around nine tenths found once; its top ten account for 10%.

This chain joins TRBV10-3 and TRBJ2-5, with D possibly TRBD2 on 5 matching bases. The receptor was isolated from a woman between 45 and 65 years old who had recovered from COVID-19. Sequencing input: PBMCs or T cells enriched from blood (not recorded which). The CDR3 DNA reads TGTGCCATCAGTGAAACCGACGGCCTGGACTTTGCGGCCCAGTACTTC. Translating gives CAISETDGLDFAAQYF.